This TCR beta chain stems from a study of T cell repertoires and HLA-DP antigens (dated by TCRdb to between 2017 and 2018). About the study as a whole: The study used an in vitro model of CD4+ T cell alloreactivity in which transduced HeLa cells presented allogeneic HLA-DP. On average, approximately 200 ng of DNA went in for sorted CD137+CD4+ samples, versus 1,000 to 1,500 ng for pre-culture CD4+ samples. Compared with self, one alloantigen differed at one amino acid in the peptide-binding groove and the other differed at around eleven, modelling structurally similar versus dissimilar alloantigens. The three donors, two male and one female, ranged from the 18-to-29 to the 60-to-69 age band.

The germline V gene provides CDR1 SGHTA and CDR2 FQGNSA. The CDR3 sequence holds 12 residues, the cysteine and phenylalanine included. CDR3 DNA is the only sequence kept; it has 36 bases, read in frame from the first base. Cut back by 3 bases and 10 bases, the V and J ends lie 10 bases apart. Regarding this clone: Its specific antigen is unknown. Base qualities are not at hand, and no much larger clone is one base apart.

The immunoSEQ multiplex PCR, with forward primers for 54 TRBV segments and reverse primers for 13 TRBJ segments, was used to amplify TCRB CDR3 regions. For pre-culture CD4+ samples, sequencing was done at deep resolution with a target of 200,000 to 250,000 T cell genomes. Amplicons were sequenced on an Illumina HiSeq System, producing 87 bp reads covering the CDR3. Per the source publication's procedure: Correction for PCR and sequencing errors was applied to reads, and CDR3 regions were defined through alignment to IMGT reference sequences. Synthetic template pools were used to estimate the numbers of templates and unique rearrangements. Clonality was computed by subtracting Pielou's evenness from 1. The Daley-Smith estimator was used to estimate richness. Morisita's index served as the measure of repertoire overlap. Clones present in cultured samples but not detected in the pre-culture repertoire of the same donor were defined as low-abundance clones. TCRdb limited this immuneACCESS table to in-frame rearrangements with V and J called. A share of clones is missing; checked studies link under half to unresolved V genes, and the rest is unexplained. V, J and clone size derive from that table, while D and trimming were established from the DNA sequence. The sample profile shows approximately 100,000 clones; roughly 86% of them were found once. Around 1.7% of the sample belongs to the ten largest clones.

The paper as a whole reports these results and caveats: Separate analysis of naive and memory CD4+ repertoires was not performed. The study was limited by having only a few donors, by relying on a non-physiological HeLa antigen-presenting system, and by using total CD4+ responder cells. An average cumulative frequency of about 36% against one allele and about 46% against the other was found for clones undetected before culture. Clonality of sorted CD137+ cells was similar against both alloantigens (approximately 0.4) and much higher than in pre-culture samples (about 0.04).

Untouched CD4+ T cells were isolated from Ficoll-separated PBMC through negative selection with magnetic beads, and an average purity of around 98% was reached. Untouched CD4+ T cells were isolated with magnetic beads from Ficoll-separated PBMC, and a purity of approximately 98% was reached with negligible CD8+ contamination. Peripheral blood mononuclear cells were supplied by the buffy coats of three healthy blood donors, who served as the study donors. CMV seronegative status was shared by all three donors. Genomic DNA was extracted with the DNeasy Blood & Tissue Kit. TCRB sequencing was performed on genomic DNA from sorted CD137+CD4+ cells and pre-culture CD4+ baseline samples from each subject.

The origin of this receptor is a man between 45 and 60 years old in good health and CMV-seronegative. Sequences were obtained from CD4+ T cells from PBMCs. The chain employs TRBV7-2 and TRBJ2-1, with the D call perhaps TRBD1 or TRBD2, as 5 bases match in each case. This receptor has the CDR3 CASSFGKGEQFF. DNA sequence: TGTGCCAGCAGCTTCGGGAAGGGGGAGCAGTTCTTC.